The 23 T cell receptor beta chains presented below share a single source sample, sequenced in a study of blood T cell repertoires in COVID-19. Sequenced by immunoSEQ multiplex PCR; TCRdb stores in-frame clones only, minus some. The table lists approximately 300,000 clones, around 90% of them singletons. Sequencing was carried out using PBMCs or T cells enriched from blood (not recorded which). These receptor sequences come from a man between 60 and 70 years old who had recovered from COVID-19.

The rearrangement uses TRBV6-6 and TRBJ1-1, with D perhaps matching TRBD1 (5 bases). Trimming stripped 5 bases from V and 1 base from J, with 11 bases between. This CDR3 has 14 amino acids. Germline assignment: CDR1 MNHNY and CDR2 SVGAGI (reference sequence). The CDR3 sequence is CASSQLTGNTEAFF. CDR3 DNA: TGTGCCAGCAGTCAACTAACAGGGAACACTGAAGCTTTCTTT.

The V call is TRBV19, the J call TRBJ1-5, with 11 bases fitting TRBD1. Germline V lookup: CDR1 LNHDA, CDR2 SQIVND (reference sequence). The junction had 11 bases not matched to a gene; V was cut back by 4 bases and J by 0 bases. The CDR3 is made up of 19 amino acids. The CDR3 is CASSTTGQGALYSNQPQHF. The CDR3 region has the DNA TGTGCCAGTAGTACCACCGGACAGGGGGCTCTTTATAGCAATCAGCCCCAGCATTTT.

There are a few counts of this clone. The chain couples TRBV25-1 to TRBJ1-5; 7 positions agree with TRBD1. Per germline, CDR1 MGHDK and CDR2 SYGVNS. Trimming took 5 bases from V and 2 from J; bases not matched to a gene: 3. The CDR3 totals 14 residues. As DNA, the CDR3 is TGTGCCAGCAGTCAAACAGGGGGCAATCAGCCCCAGCATTTT. Its translation is CASSQTGGNQPQHF.

The genes are TRBV27 and TRBJ2-1; 11 positions match TRBD2. Germline CDR1 is MNHEY and CDR2 is SMNVEV (reference sequence). Trimming took 7 bases from V and 0 from J; bases not matched to a gene: 8. This CDR3 has 17 residues. The CDR3 DNA reads TGTGCCAGCACCCAAGTGGGACTAGCGGACTCCTACAATGAGCAGTTCTTC. Its protein is CASTQVGLADSYNEQFF.

The chain links TRBV7-8 to TRBJ2-2, with TRBD1 as a possible D gene (7 bases). The V end was cut by 5 bases, the J end by 2 bases, with 12 bases between. The CDR3 is 15 amino acids. The V gene's germline CDR1 is SGHVS and CDR2 FQNEAQ. The CDR3 region is CASSTGAGNTGELFF. CDR3 in DNA: TGTGCCAGCAGCACAGGGGCGGGAAACACCGGGGAGCTGTTTTTT.

The V call is TRBV28, the J call TRBJ2-2; no clear D gene. Trimming took off 1 base at V and 7 bases at J, with 7 bases between the two ends. CDR1 and CDR2 from the germline V gene are MDHEN and SYDVKM. The length of the CDR3 is 13 residues. The CDR3 DNA reads TGTGCCAGCAGTTTATTTTTAAACGGGGAGCTGTTTTTT. Its translation is CASSLFLNGELFF.

The rearrangement uses TRBV24-1 and TRBJ1-5; TRBD1 is a possible D gene (5 bases). Germline V gene data show CDR1 as KGHDR and CDR2 as SFDVKD. V was clipped by 2 bases and J by 0 bases, with 10 bases between them. CDR3 size: 16 residues. For the CDR3, the DNA is TGTGCCACCAGTGATTCCAGGGATTATAGCAATCAGCCCCAGCATTTT. Translated, it gives CATSDSRDYSNQPQHF.

The V and J genes are TRBV27 and TRBJ1-5; D gene ambiguous. This CDR3 region has 13 residues. Germline V gene sequence: CDR1 MNHEY, CDR2 SMNVEV (reference sequence). V lost 6 bases and J lost 5, with 11 bases in between. This chain's CDR3 is CASSSLVDQPQHF. The CDR3 DNA sequence: TGTGCCAGCAGCTCCCTAGTTGATCAGCCCCAGCATTTT.

This sequence joins TRBV7-9 and TRBJ1-1; TRBD1 matches at 8 bases. This CDR3 has 14 residues. J lost 8 bases, V lost 3 bases, and 8 bases had no gene match. Germline V gene data show CDR1 as SEHNR and CDR2 as FQNEAQ (reference sequence). CDR3 in DNA: TGTGCCAGCAGCTTGCCACGACAGGGGATAGAAGCTTTCTTT. It codes for CASSLPRQGIEAFF.

This chain links TRBV27 with TRBJ2-2; the match to TRBD1 covers 7 bases. The CDR3 contains 15 residues. In germline, CDR1 is MNHEY, CDR2 SMNVEV (reference sequence). Germline trimming cut 5 bases from V and 1 base from J; bases unmatched to any gene: 4. CDR3 sequence (DNA): TGTGCCAGCAGTCGAGGGACAGTGAACACCGGGGAGCTGTTTTTT. Its protein is CASSRGTVNTGELFF.

CDR3 protein: CASSLLTGEKLFF. The CDR3 coding sequence is TGTGCCAGCAGTTTATTGACAGGTGAAAAACTGTTTTTT. The gene calls are TRBV28 and TRBJ1-4; maybe TRBD1 (6 bases). The CDR3 is 13 residues long. Per the germline V gene, CDR1 is MDHEN and CDR2 is SYDVKM. V lost 1 base, J lost 7 bases, and 7 bases lay in between.

The chain is built from TRBV7-2 and TRBJ2-3; tentatively, D is TRBD2 (6 bases). CDR3 size: 14 residues. The V gene lost 3 bases and the J gene lost 6 bases, with 13 bases spanning the gap. Germline lookup yields CDR1 SGHTA and CDR2 FQGNSA. CDR3 DNA sequence: TGTGCCAGCAGCTTCCGCGGTAGCGGCGATACGCAGTATTTT. Its translation is CASSFRGSGDTQYF.

The genes are TRBV7-3 and TRBJ2-3; a weak D match, TRBD2 (7 bases). The CDR3 contains 15 residues. Germline values: CDR1 SGHTA, CDR2 FQGTGA. V gave up 4 bases and J gave up 2 bases, with 13 bases separating them. In nucleotides, the CDR3 is TGTGCCAGCAGCTCCACCGGGGGGCCCACAGATACGCAGTATTTT. The encoded protein is CASSSTGGPTDTQYF.

V and J are TRBV11-2 and TRBJ1-4, with 9 bases matching TRBD1. CDR3 length: 17 residues. Germline V lookup: CDR1 SGHAT, CDR2 FQNNGV. The trim removed 5 bases at V and 7 bases at J, leaving 14 bases unmatched. The DNA of the CDR3 is TGTGCCAGCAGCAAAGTTACAGGGGGCCTTAGCGCTGAAAAACTGTTTTTT. It specifies CASSKVTGGLSAEKLFF.

The chain recombines TRBV6-2 or TRBV6-3 with TRBJ2-7; 7 nucleotides match TRBD2. Germline trimming cut 6 bases from V and 6 bases from J; bases unmatched to any gene: 14. Per germline, CDR1 MNHEY and CDR2 SVGEGT. This CDR3 contains 15 residues. The CDR3 reads CASSPLSGGRREQYF. Here the CDR3 DNA reads TGTGCCAGCAGCCCCCTGTCGGGCGGGAGACGCGAGCAGTACTTC.

This clone was seen a handful of times. The chain uses TRBV3-1 (or the pseudogene TRBV3-2) and TRBJ2-7, with a tentative D call TRBD2 (7 bases). The CDR3 consists of 15 residues. CDR1 and CDR2 (germline): LGHDT, YNNKEL (reference sequence). V dropped 4 bases and J dropped 6 bases, with 19 bases sitting between them. CDR3 region: CASSLLQGRASEQYF. The CDR3 DNA reads TGTGCCAGCAGCCTTCTCCAGGGGAGGGCCTCCGAGCAGTACTTC.

The chain recombines TRBV6-5 with TRBJ1-3; no firm D call. CDR3 length: 15 residues. Germline values: CDR1 MNHEY, CDR2 SVGAGI. V shed 7 bases and J shed 4 bases, with 17 bases lying between them. Here the CDR3 reads CASTGLNAGGNTIYF. The CDR3 region has the DNA TGTGCCAGCACAGGCTTGAACGCTGGGGGAAACACCATATATTTT.

The chain links TRBV11-2 to TRBJ1-3, with D tentatively TRBD1 (6 bases). The CDR3 is 14 amino acids. V dropped 6 bases and J dropped 8 bases, with 17 bases sitting between them. CDR1 and CDR2 (germline): SGHAT, FQNNGV. Here the CDR3 reads CASREGGAYDTIYF. The CDR3 coding sequence is TGTGCCAGCAGGGAAGGGGGAGCCTATGACACCATATATTTT. Full variable domain (rest looked up from reference TRBV11-2 and TRBJ1-3): EAGVAQSPRYKIIEKRQSVAFWCNPISGHATLYWYQQILGQGPKLLIQFQNNGVVDDSQLPKDRFSAERLKGVDSTLKIQPAKLEDSAVYLCASREGGAYDTIYFGEGSWLTVV.

The chain recombines TRBV24-1 with TRBJ2-2; tentative D call: TRBD2 (5 bases). Looked up from germline, CDR1 is KGHDR and CDR2 is SFDVKD. The V end lost 11 bases, the J end lost 1 base, and 7 bases lay between the germline ends. The CDR3 has 12 amino acids. The chain's CDR3 is CAISGNTGELFF. In DNA form, the CDR3 reads TGTGCCATCAGCGGGAACACCGGGGAGCTGTTTTTT.

The J gene is TRBJ2-7, the V gene TRBV19; D possibly corresponds to TRBD2 (5 bases). Trimming stripped 1 base from V and 6 bases from J, with 16 bases between. The CDR3 contains 15 residues. Germline-derived CDR1 and CDR2 are LNHDA and SQIVND (reference sequence). The CDR3 sequence: CASSIAGSPSVEQYF. In DNA form, the CDR3 reads TGTGCCAGTAGTATAGCGGGGAGTCCCAGCGTCGAGCAGTACTTC. Full variable domain (outside the CDR3, taken from reference TRBV19 and TRBJ2-7): DGGITQSPKYLFRKEGQNVTLSCEQNLNHDAMYWYRQDPGQGLRLIYYSQIVNDFQKGDIAEGYSVSREKKESFPLTVTSAQKNPTAFYLCASSIAGSPSVEQYFGPGTRLTVT.

This clone was found a few times. The chain joins TRBV4-2 to TRBJ2-1; 7 nucleotides line up with TRBD1. The germline V gene encodes CDR1 LGHNA and CDR2 YNFKEQ. The CDR3 runs 18 residues. V dropped 0 bases and J dropped 14; count of bases not matched to a gene: 22. This chain's CDR3 is CASSQDNSLDREKSIKFF. CDR3 DNA sequence: TGTGCCAGCAGCCAAGATAATAGTTTAGACAGGGAAAAAAGTATAAAGTTCTTC.

The count of this clone is one. This chain uses TRBV27 with TRBJ2-2; 7 nucleotides match TRBD2. The CDR3 has 18 amino acids. Germline values: CDR1 MNHEY, CDR2 SMNVEV (reference sequence). The ends lost 3 bases at V and 0 bases at J; junction bases unmatched: 10. CDR3 nucleotide sequence: TGTGCCAGCAGTTTTGTCGGACTAGGGTCCTCGAACACCGGGGAGCTGTTTTTT. Its protein is CASSFVGLGSSNTGELFF.

The chain combines TRBV3-1 (or the pseudogene TRBV3-2) with TRBJ2-3, with 9 bases that match TRBD1. V lost 5 bases to trimming and J lost 2 bases; unmatched junction nucleotides: 5. The CDR3 contains 15 residues. Germline V gives CDR1 LGHDT, CDR2 YNNKEL (reference sequence). CDR3 bases: TGTGCCAGCAGCACTCGGACAGGGGACACAGATACGCAGTATTTT. Its protein is CASSTRTGDTDTQYF.